The 8 T cell receptor beta chains below come from one sample, sequenced in a study of blood T cell repertoires in COVID-19. This table comes from immunoSEQ multiplex PCR, and its TCRdb copy is limited to in-frame clones, with some not included. The profile shows 150,000 to 200,000 clones, around 80% of them singletons. Sequences were obtained from peripheral blood. All receptors come from a woman aged 80 or over with acute or convalescent COVID-19.

The genes are TRBV11-2 and TRBJ1-3, with 9 bases identical to TRBD1. J was trimmed by 0 bases and V by 3 bases; bases with no gene match: 9. The CDR3 contains 18 residues. Germline CDR1 and CDR2: SGHAT and FQNNGV. DNA for the CDR3: TGTGCCAGCAGCTTGGGGTCGGGACAGGGCTCCTCTGGAAACACCATATATTTT. It is translated as CASSLGSGQGSSGNTIYF.

J is TRBJ1-6 and V is TRBV6-6; D remains ambiguous. Germline assignment: CDR1 MNHNY and CDR2 SVGAGI (reference sequence). Trimming removed 0 bases from V and 10 bases from J, with 16 bases in between. The CDR3 runs to 16 residues. CDR3 in amino acids: CASSYSPRSTWSPLHF. The CDR3 DNA reads as TGTGCCAGCAGTTACTCCCCCAGGTCAACTTGGTCACCCCTCCACTTT.

The chain employs TRBV30 and TRBJ1-6, with D possibly TRBD1 on 6 matching bases. There are 14 residues in the CDR3. The germline V gene has CDR1 GTSNPN and CDR2 SVGIG (reference sequence). Between the trimmed V and J ends, which lost 5 bases and 6 bases, there was a span of 14 bases. The CDR3 is CAWRRAGVNSPLHF. The CDR3 nucleotides read TGTGCCTGGCGCCGCGCAGGGGTTAATTCACCCCTCCACTTT.

The sample holds a few counts of this clone. The chain's CDR3 is CSVEISEETQYF. CDR3 DNA sequence: TGCAGCGTTGAGATCTCGGAAGAGACCCAGTACTTC. The chain has TRBV29-1 and TRBJ2-5; no definite D call. Between the trimmed V and J ends, which lost 3 bases and 3 bases, there was a span of 8 bases. Germline V gives CDR1 SQVTM, CDR2 ANQGSEA. This CDR3 comprises 12 residues. Full variable domain (rest looked up from reference TRBV29-1 and TRBJ2-5): SAVISQKPSRDICQRGTSLTIQCQVDSQVTMMFWYRQQPGQSLTLIATANQGSEATYESGFVIDKFPISRPNLTFSTLTVSNMSPEDSSIYLCSVEISEETQYFGPGTRLLVL.

This chain uses TRBV5-4 with TRBJ2-6, with D unresolved. Trimming removed 1 base from V and 0 bases from J, with 5 bases in between. This CDR3 has 15 residues. The germline V gene encodes CDR1 SGHNT and CDR2 YYREEE (reference sequence). The DNA of the CDR3 is TGTGCCAGCAGCTTGTATTCCTCTGGGGCCAACGTCCTGACTTTC. Translating it yields CASSLYSSGANVLTF.

This chain connects TRBV7-9 to TRBJ1-2; D perhaps matches TRBD1 (6 bases). Germline V lookup: CDR1 SEHNR, CDR2 FQNEAQ (reference sequence). V lost 4 bases and J 1 base, leaving 16 bases between the germline ends. The CDR3 is made up of 16 amino acids. In nucleotides, the CDR3 is TGTGCCAGCAGCTCCCCCGACAGGAGCAATAACTATGGCTACACCTTC. Its translation: CASSSPDRSNNYGYTF.

This clone was seen only once. Written as DNA, the CDR3 is TGCGCCAGCAGCTTGGGTCAGGGGGCTATCACCGGGGAGCTGTTTTTT. Its translation: CASSLGQGAITGELFF. V gene TRBV5-1 combines with J gene TRBJ2-2; 8 nucleotides match TRBD1. The CDR3 runs to 16 residues. Germline CDR1 is SGHRS and CDR2 is YFSETQ. Germline trimming cut 0 bases from V and 4 bases from J; bases unmatched to any gene: 5. The full variable domain, in which reference TRBV5-1 and TRBJ2-2 provide the parts outside the CDR3, is KAGVTQTPRYLIKTRGQQVTLSCSPISGHRSVSWYQQTPGQGLQFLFEYFSETQRNKGNFPGRFSGRQFSNSRSEMNVSTLELGDSALYLCASSLGQGAITGELFFGEGSRLTVL.

The chain links TRBV6-5 to TRBJ2-2; unclear D gene. The ends were cut back, 4 bases at V and 8 bases at J, with 8 bases in the middle. The CDR3 is 12 residues long. CDR1 and CDR2 (germline): MNHEY, SVGAGI. CDR3 DNA sequence: TGTGCCAGCAGTTTTCAAATGGGGGAGCTGTTTTTT. Its protein product is CASSFQMGELFF.